This TCR beta chain originates from a study of CD8+ T cells in alopecia areata. Whole-study results and caveats: It was less clear whether patients shared TCRs than it was in mice, possibly because of HLA. Clonality was higher in lesional than normal scalp, especially in alopecia totalis/universalis.

As the sequencing template, cDNA was produced by extracting RNA and reverse transcribing it. Here immunoSEQ multiplex PCR was the method, and the copy in TCRdb shows in-frame clones only, minus some. The data hold 150,000 to 250,000 clones, with 45% to 65% observed a single time. The CDR3 is made up of 15 amino acids. V lost 6 bases, J lost 0 bases, and 12 bases lay in between. Germline lookup yields CDR1 KGHSH and CDR2 LQKENI. Regarding treatment: oral pan-JAK inhibitor, 5-10 mg twice daily. PBMCs provided sorted CD4+ and CD8+ T cells. Remarks on this clone: As yet, its antigen is unknown.

The receptor was isolated from a human donor with alopecia areata. This rearrangement joins TRBV18 to TRBJ2-1, with D hard to call. The specimen comprised CD4+ T cells sorted from blood, sampled at week 4, from a patient treated with tofacitinib. The CDR3 DNA is TGTGCCAGCTCGATCTACACAAGCTCCTACAATGAGCAGTTCTTC. Translation: CASSIYTSSYNEQFF. Full variable domain (remainder filled in from reference TRBV18 and TRBJ2-1): NAGVMQNPRHLVRRRGQEARLRCSPMKGHSHVYWYRQLPEEGLKFMVYLQKENIIDESGMPKERFSAEFPKEGPSILRIQQVVRGDSAAYFCASSIYTSSYNEQFFGPGTRLTVL.